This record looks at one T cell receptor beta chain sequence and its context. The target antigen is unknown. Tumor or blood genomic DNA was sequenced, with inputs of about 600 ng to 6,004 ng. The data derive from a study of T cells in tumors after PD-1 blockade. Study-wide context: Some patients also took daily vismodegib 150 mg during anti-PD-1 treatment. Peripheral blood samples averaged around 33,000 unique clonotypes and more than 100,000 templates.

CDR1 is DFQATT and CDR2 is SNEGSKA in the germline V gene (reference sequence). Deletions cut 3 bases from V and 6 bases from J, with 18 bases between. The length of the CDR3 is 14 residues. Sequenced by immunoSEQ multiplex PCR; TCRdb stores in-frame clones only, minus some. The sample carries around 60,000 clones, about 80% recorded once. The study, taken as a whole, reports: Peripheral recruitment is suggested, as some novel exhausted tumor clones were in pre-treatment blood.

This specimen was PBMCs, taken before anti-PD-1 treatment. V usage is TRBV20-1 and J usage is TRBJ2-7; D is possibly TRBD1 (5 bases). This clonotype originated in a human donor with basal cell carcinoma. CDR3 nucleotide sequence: TGCAGTGCTAGTCCCTCAGGGAAGGGGATCGAGCAGTACTTC. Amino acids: CSASPSGKGIEQYF.